Below are 30 T cell receptor beta chains sequenced from a single sample in a study of blood T cell repertoires in COVID-19. Profiling relied on immunoSEQ multiplex PCR, and the TCRdb table lists in-frame clones only, not all of them. Of roughly 500,000 clones listed, around 89% were seen once; the top ten hold 1.5% to 2%. Sequencing was done on a sample of PBMCs or T cells enriched from blood (not recorded which). The receptors originated from a woman aged 35 to 49 who had recovered from COVID-19.

This chain joins TRBV4-3 and TRBJ2-3; D is undetermined. Germline loops: CDR1 LGHNA, CDR2 YSLEER. Trimming shortened V by 0 bases and J by 8 bases, and 9 bases separated the two germline ends. The CDR3 spans 13 residues. In nucleotides, the CDR3 is TGCGCCAGCAGCCAAGACAGGCTGGCTACGCAGTATTTT. Encoded protein: CASSQDRLATQYF.

The chain joins TRBV10-3 to TRBJ1-3; 8 bases are a match to TRBD1. The CDR3 spans 15 residues. The germline V gene encodes CDR1 ENHRY and CDR2 SYGVKD. Trimming cost V 6 bases and J 4 bases; bases outside gene matches: 8. The DNA for the CDR3 is TGTGCCATCAGCTCGGACAGGGTTGAAGGAAACACCATATATTTT. As protein: CAISSDRVEGNTIYF.

This chain links TRBV30 with TRBJ1-1; D call uncertain. Trimming shortened V by 0 bases and J by 4 bases, and 9 bases separated the two germline ends. This CDR3 is 13 amino acids long. Looked up from germline, CDR1 is GTSNPN and CDR2 is SVGIG (reference sequence). The CDR3: CAWSVGSSTEAFF. In DNA, the CDR3 is TGTGCCTGGAGTGTCGGGAGTTCCACTGAAGCTTTCTTT.

The chain couples TRBV4-1 to TRBJ1-1, with D maybe TRBD1 (5 bases). The V and J ends lost 3 bases and 1 base respectively, with 15 bases between them. The length of the CDR3 is 16 residues. Germline V gives CDR1 MGHRA, CDR2 YSYEKL. Here the CDR3 reads CASSQAAGLTNTEAFF. CDR3 nucleotide sequence: TGCGCCAGCAGCCAGGCTGCGGGACTCACGAACACTGAAGCTTTCTTT.

This sequence joins TRBV4-1 and TRBJ1-2; tentatively, D is TRBD1 (6 bases). The CDR3 runs to 15 residues. The ends were cut back, 0 bases at V and 2 bases at J, with 10 bases in the middle. From germline, CDR1 is MGHRA and CDR2 YSYEKL. CDR3 coding DNA: TGCGCCAGCAGCCAAGAGAGGGGGGGGAACTATGGCTACACCTTC. It codes for CASSQERGGNYGYTF.

This clone has just one count. J is TRBJ2-2 and V is TRBV5-1, with 7 nucleotides matching TRBD2. This CDR3 is 15 amino acids long. V lost 4 bases to trimming and J lost 1 base; unmatched junction nucleotides: 4. Germline CDR1 reads SGHRS; CDR2 reads YFSETQ. The CDR3 sequence: CASSRGTKNTGELFF. CDR3 DNA: TGCGCCAGCAGCCGCGGGACTAAGAACACCGGGGAGCTGTTTTTT.

The chain employs TRBV9 and TRBJ1-2, with 10 nucleotides matching TRBD1. The germline gives CDR1 SGDLS, CDR2 YYNGEE. The CDR3 is made up of 15 amino acids. V lost 0 bases and J lost 8; bases outside the gene matches: 7. CDR3 protein: CASSVADRGLRGYTF. Written as DNA, the CDR3 is TGTGCCAGCAGCGTAGCTGACAGGGGGCTTCGAGGCTACACCTTC.

This clone has a handful of counts. This chain connects TRBV19 to TRBJ1-5; D possibly corresponds to TRBD1 (6 bases). V lost 4 bases, J lost 2 bases, and 12 bases lay in between. The germline CDR1 and CDR2 sequences are LNHDA and SQIVND (reference sequence). This CDR3 contains 15 residues. The CDR3 sequence is CASSTGGGGNQPQHF. The CDR3 DNA follows: TGTGCCAGTAGTACCGGCGGGGGCGGCAATCAGCCCCAGCATTTT.

This clone has just one count. The chain is built from TRBV1 and TRBJ2-3; the table's D call of TRBD2 was not tested on the DNA. TRBV1 represents a pseudogene. The CDR3 has 16 amino acids. The CDR3 DNA reads as TGCACCAGCAGCCAAGTGACTAGCGCGAAGAGAGATACGCAGTATTTT. Translated: CTSSQVTSAKRDTQYF.

This clone was seen once. V gene TRBV9 combines with J gene TRBJ1-3; possible D gene TRBD1, 5 bases. The CDR3 extends over 15 amino acids. Germline CDR1 SGDLS, CDR2 YYNGEE. V shed 5 bases and J shed 6 bases, with 18 bases lying between them. Here the CDR3 DNA reads TGTGCCAGCAGTCTTTCCAAGGGGTCCTTAAACACCATATATTTT. Translating gives CASSLSKGSLNTIYF.

The sample holds a few counts of this clone. The chain employs TRBV4-3 and TRBJ2-3; D unclear. Germline lookup yields CDR1 LGHNA and CDR2 YSLEER. Deletions cut 0 bases from V and 9 bases from J, with 10 bases between. This CDR3 comprises 13 residues. CDR3 sequence: CASSQEPGPTQYF. As DNA, the CDR3 is TGCGCCAGCAGCCAAGAACCCGGTCCAACGCAGTATTTT.

This rearrangement joins TRBV19 to TRBJ2-3, with 9 positions matching TRBD1. CDR3 length: 15 residues. The germline V gene has CDR1 LNHDA and CDR2 SQIVND (reference sequence). V was pared by 6 bases and J by 1 base, with 5 bases of the junction left unmatched. This chain's CDR3 is CASRRDREGTDTQYF. The CDR3 DNA reads TGTGCCAGTAGGCGGGACAGGGAAGGCACAGATACGCAGTATTTT.

This clone has a handful of counts. The J gene is TRBJ2-3, the V gene TRBV15, with TRBD1 identical over 9 bases. The CDR3 is made up of 16 amino acids. The trim removed 5 bases at V and 3 bases at J, leaving 9 bases unmatched. Per germline, CDR1 LNHNV and CDR2 YYDKDF (reference sequence). CDR3 in DNA: TGTGCCACCAGCGGTTGGGGACAGGGAAGAACAGATACGCAGTATTTT. Protein: CATSGWGQGRTDTQYF.

The chain links TRBV18 to TRBJ1-2; possibly TRBD1 for D (5 bases). CDR3 length equals 16 residues. CDR1 and CDR2 (germline): KGHSH, LQKENI. The V end was cut by 3 bases, the J end by 4 bases, with 18 bases between. The CDR3 region is CASSPQPGEPLYGYTF. In nucleotides, the CDR3 is TGTGCCAGCTCACCGCAACCGGGGGAACCCCTCTATGGCTACACCTTC.

This chain uses TRBV5-1 with TRBJ2-5; D unclear. V was shortened by 4 bases and J by 4 bases, with 14 bases between the two germline ends. Germline V CDR1 and CDR2: SGHRS, YFSETQ. This CDR3 is 14 amino acids long. CDR3 DNA sequence: TGCGCCAGCAGCCCCTCCAGTGGTGGAGAGACCCAGTACTTC. The encoded protein is CASSPSSGGETQYF.

This clone was detected once. The chain joins TRBV19 to TRBJ2-1, with 10 bases fitting TRBD2. J was trimmed by 4 bases and V by 3 bases; bases with no gene match: 6. CDR1 LNHDA and CDR2 SQIVND come from the germline V gene (reference sequence). The CDR3 consists of 16 residues. The CDR3 reads CASSISGLAKYNEQFF. The CDR3 bases are TGTGCCAGTAGTATCTCGGGACTAGCGAAATACAATGAGCAGTTCTTC.

This chain joins TRBV29-1 and TRBJ2-7; TRBD1 agrees at 8 bases. With V trimmed by 6 bases and J by 0 bases, 7 bases remained unmatched. CDR1 is SQVTM, CDR2 ANQGSEA, per germline. This CDR3 contains 14 residues. DNA of the CDR3: TGCAGCGTCGCCCAGGGGGCAGACTCCTACGAGCAGTACTTC. It encodes CSVAQGADSYEQYF.

A single count supports this clone. This chain uses TRBV7-9 with TRBJ1-2, with D perhaps TRBD1 (5 bases). Germline V gene sequence: CDR1 SEHNR, CDR2 FQNEAQ (reference sequence). Trimming pared 5 bases from V and 1 base from J, leaving 8 bases between. CDR3 size: 13 residues. The CDR3 DNA follows: TGTGCCAGCAGCCCGCAGGGTAACTATGGCTACACCTTC. Translating gives CASSPQGNYGYTF.

To note about this clone: At one end, the junction sequence differs from germline, possibly due to a read error. The rearrangement links TRBV6-4 to TRBJ2-1; 7 positions match TRBD2. CDR1 MRHNA and CDR2 SNTAGT come from the germline V gene. The CDR3 contains 15 residues. Here the CDR3 reads CASSESGGSYDEQFF. CDR3 in DNA: TGTGCCAGCAGTGAGTCAGGCGGGAGCTACGATGAGCAGTTCTTC.

The rearrangement joins TRBV6-6 to TRBJ1-5; 9 nucleotides align to TRBD1. Germline-derived CDR1 and CDR2 are MNHNY and SVGAGI (reference sequence). The CDR3 totals 16 residues. The junction had 13 bases not matched to a gene; V was cut back by 8 bases and J by 5 bases. The CDR3 DNA is TGTGCCAGCGGGACAGGGAGGCAAGAGGCACATCAGCCCCAGCATTTT. Translating gives CASGTGRQEAHQPQHF.

This chain links TRBV7-9 with TRBJ2-5; D is perhaps TRBD2 (6 bases). The CDR3 runs 11 residues. V lost 6 bases and J 14 bases, leaving 16 bases between the germline ends. The germline CDR1 and CDR2 sequences are SEHNR and FQNEAQ (reference sequence). CDR3 sequence (DNA): TGTGCCAGCAGTCTCCGGGACTCCCCCTACTTC. Its translation is CASSLRDSPYF.

The J gene is TRBJ2-5, the V gene TRBV6-5, with TRBD1 identical over 7 bases. Germline loops: CDR1 MNHEY, CDR2 SVGAGI. Germline trimming cut 6 bases from V and 5 bases from J; bases unmatched to any gene: 12. This CDR3 contains 15 residues. The DNA for the CDR3 is TGTGCCAGCAGGCTAGACAGGGCTGATGGCGAGACCCAGTACTTC. Encoded protein: CASRLDRADGETQYF.

In this sample, this clone turned up many times. Other nucleotide sequences from this sample produce the same CDR3. The rearrangement uses TRBV5-1 and TRBJ2-6; D perhaps matches TRBD2 (5 bases). V lost 0 bases, J lost 4 bases, and 11 bases lay in between. The germline V gene has CDR1 SGHRS and CDR2 YFSETQ. This CDR3 has 16 amino acids. The CDR3 loop is CASSLAAGSGANVLTF. DNA for the CDR3: TGCGCCAGCAGCTTGGCCGCGGGTTCCGGGGCCAACGTCCTGACTTTC.

The chain combines TRBV28 with TRBJ2-1; 7 bases agree with TRBD2. Per germline, CDR1 MDHEN and CDR2 SYDVKM. V shed 6 bases, J shed 4 bases, and the junction held 15 bases outside the gene matches. The CDR3 sequence is 17 residues long. The CDR3 DNA sequence: TGTGCCAGCAGACAAACCAGACTAGCCACACAATACAATGAGCAGTTCTTC. It is translated as CASRQTRLATQYNEQFF.

The J gene is TRBJ2-4, the V gene TRBV29-1; weak D call: TRBD1 (6 bases). V dropped 7 bases and J dropped 0 bases, with 16 bases sitting between them. The CDR3 consists of 15 residues. Germline CDR1 is SQVTM and CDR2 is ANQGSEA. This chain's CDR3 is CSAVDRALAKNIQYF. In DNA form, the CDR3 reads TGCAGCGCCGTGGACAGAGCCCTAGCCAAAAACATTCAGTACTTC.

CDR3 DNA: TGTGCCAGCAGCCCTCAAGGGACTAGCTCTGGGGCCAACGTCCTGACTTTC. This gives the protein CASSPQGTSSGANVLTF. V and J are TRBV5-4 and TRBJ2-6; 8 bases are shared with TRBD2. Trimming cost V 4 bases and J 0 bases; bases outside gene matches: 6. Germline CDR1 reads SGHNT; CDR2 reads YYREEE (reference sequence). CDR3 length: 17 residues.

This clone was recorded a few times. The chain uses TRBV12-5 and TRBJ2-3, with TRBD1 as a possible D gene (6 bases). The CDR3 spans 14 residues. V shed 6 bases and J shed 1 base, with 11 bases lying between them. Germline-derived CDR1 and CDR2 are LGHNT and FRNRAP. The CDR3 DNA reads TGTGCTAGTGGGACAGGAATGGGCACAGATACGCAGTATTTT. As protein: CASGTGMGTDTQYF.

This chain joins TRBV3-1 (or the pseudogene TRBV3-2) and TRBJ2-1; a possible D gene is TRBD1 (5 bases). The CDR3 has 13 residues. The ends were cut back, 4 bases at V and 4 bases at J, with 8 bases in the middle. Germline lookup yields CDR1 LGHDT and CDR2 YNNKEL (reference sequence). CDR3 in amino acids: CASSPTEYNEQFF. In DNA, the CDR3 is TGTGCCAGCAGCCCGACAGAATACAATGAGCAGTTCTTC.

The CDR3 sequence: CASSYGSGSLETQYF. In nucleotides, the CDR3 is TGTGCCAGCAGTTACGGAAGCGGGAGTTTGGAGACCCAGTACTTC. J is TRBJ2-5 and V is TRBV6-5; TRBD2 aligns across 8 bases. With V trimmed by 2 bases and J by 5 bases, 7 bases remained unmatched. Germline-derived CDR1 and CDR2 are MNHEY and SVGAGI. The CDR3 covers 15 residues.

The chain has TRBV7-9 and TRBJ2-1; TRBD2 matches at 12 bases. CDR3 length equals 15 residues. The germline V gene has CDR1 SEHNR and CDR2 FQNEAQ (reference sequence). The V gene end was trimmed by 5 bases and the J gene end by 4 bases; junction bases not matched to a gene: 3. CDR3 bases: TGTGCCAGCAGCAAACTAGCGGGAGGTTACAATGAGCAGTTCTTC. It is translated as CASSKLAGGYNEQFF.